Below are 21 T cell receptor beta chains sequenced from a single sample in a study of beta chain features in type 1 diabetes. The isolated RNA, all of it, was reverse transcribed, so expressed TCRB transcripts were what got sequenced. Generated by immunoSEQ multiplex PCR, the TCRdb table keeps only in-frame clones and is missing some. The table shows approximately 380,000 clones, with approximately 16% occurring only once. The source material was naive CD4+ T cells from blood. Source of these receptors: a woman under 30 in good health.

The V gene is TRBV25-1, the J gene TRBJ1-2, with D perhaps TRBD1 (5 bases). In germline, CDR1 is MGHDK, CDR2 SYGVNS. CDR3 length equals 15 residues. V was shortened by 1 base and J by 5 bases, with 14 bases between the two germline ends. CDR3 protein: CASSEFAGMGYGYTF. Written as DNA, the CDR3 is TGTGCCAGCAGTGAATTCGCAGGGATGGGATATGGCTACACCTTC.

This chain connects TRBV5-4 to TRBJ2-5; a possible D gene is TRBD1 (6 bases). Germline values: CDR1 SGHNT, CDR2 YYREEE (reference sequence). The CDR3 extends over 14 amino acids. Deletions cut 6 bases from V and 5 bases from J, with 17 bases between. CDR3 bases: TGTGCCAGCAACGCCAAAGGGGGAGTGGAGACCCAGTACTTC. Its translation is CASNAKGGVETQYF.

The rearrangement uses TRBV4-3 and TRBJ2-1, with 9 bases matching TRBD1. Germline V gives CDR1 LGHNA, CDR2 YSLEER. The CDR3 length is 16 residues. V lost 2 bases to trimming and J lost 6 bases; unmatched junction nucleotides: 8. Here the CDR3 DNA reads TGCGCCAGCAGCCAACTTACAGGGGGCAGCGGCAATGAGCAGTTCTTC. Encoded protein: CASSQLTGGSGNEQFF.

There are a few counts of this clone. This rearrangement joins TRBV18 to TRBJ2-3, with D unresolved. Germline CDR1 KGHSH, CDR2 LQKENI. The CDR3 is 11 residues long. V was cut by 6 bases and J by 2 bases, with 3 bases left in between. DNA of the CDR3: TGTGCCAGCTCTCTCACAGATACGCAGTATTTT. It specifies CASSLTDTQYF.

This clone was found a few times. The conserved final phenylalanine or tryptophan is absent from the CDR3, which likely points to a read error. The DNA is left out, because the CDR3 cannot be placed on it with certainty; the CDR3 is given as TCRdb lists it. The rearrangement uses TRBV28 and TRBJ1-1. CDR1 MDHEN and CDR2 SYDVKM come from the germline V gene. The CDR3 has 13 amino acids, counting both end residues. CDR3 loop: CASSAAIPRGGDQ.

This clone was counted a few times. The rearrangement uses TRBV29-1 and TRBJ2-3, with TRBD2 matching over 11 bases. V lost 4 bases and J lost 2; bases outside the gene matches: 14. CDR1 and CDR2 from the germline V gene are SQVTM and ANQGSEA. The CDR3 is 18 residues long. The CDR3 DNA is TGCAGCGTTGTGGACACATATCTAGCGGGGGGTTCCACAGATACGCAGTATTTT. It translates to CSVVDTYLAGGSTDTQYF.

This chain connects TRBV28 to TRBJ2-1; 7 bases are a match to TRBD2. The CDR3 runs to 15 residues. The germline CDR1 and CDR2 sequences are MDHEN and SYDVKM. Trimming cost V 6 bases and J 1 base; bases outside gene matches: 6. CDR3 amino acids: CASSKSGKSYNEQFF. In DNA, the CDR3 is TGTGCCAGCAGCAAGAGCGGGAAGTCCTACAATGAGCAGTTCTTC. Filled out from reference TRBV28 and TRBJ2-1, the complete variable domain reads DVKVTQSSRYLVKRTGEKVFLECVQDMDHENMFWYRQDPGLGLRLIYFSYDVKMKEKGDIPEGYSVSREKKERFSLILESASTNQTSMYLCASSKSGKSYNEQFFGPGTRLTVL.

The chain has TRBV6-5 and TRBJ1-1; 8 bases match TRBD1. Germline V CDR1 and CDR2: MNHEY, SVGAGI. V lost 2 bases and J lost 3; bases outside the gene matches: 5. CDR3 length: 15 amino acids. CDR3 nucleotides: TGTGCCAGCAGTTACGCAGGGGGCTTGTACACTGAAGCTTTCTTT. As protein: CASSYAGGLYTEAFF.

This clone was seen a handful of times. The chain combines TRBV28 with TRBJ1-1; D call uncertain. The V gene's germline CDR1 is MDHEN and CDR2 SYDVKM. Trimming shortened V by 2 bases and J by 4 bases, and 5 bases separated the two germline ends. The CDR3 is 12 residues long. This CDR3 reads CASSLRPTEAFF. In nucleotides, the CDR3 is TGTGCCAGCAGTTTACGTCCCACTGAAGCTTTCTTT.

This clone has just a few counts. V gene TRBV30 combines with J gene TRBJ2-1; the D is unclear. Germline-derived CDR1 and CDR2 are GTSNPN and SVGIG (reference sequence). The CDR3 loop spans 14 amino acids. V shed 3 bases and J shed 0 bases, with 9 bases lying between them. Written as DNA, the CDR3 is TGTGCCTGGAGGTCGCATAGCTCCTACAATGAGCAGTTCTTC. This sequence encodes CAWRSHSSYNEQFF.

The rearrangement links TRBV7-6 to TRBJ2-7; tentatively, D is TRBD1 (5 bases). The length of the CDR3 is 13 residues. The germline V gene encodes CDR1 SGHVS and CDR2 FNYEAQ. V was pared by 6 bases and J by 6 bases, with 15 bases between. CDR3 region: CASRQFRVGEQYF. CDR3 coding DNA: TGTGCCAGCAGGCAATTCAGGGTTGGCGAGCAGTACTTC.

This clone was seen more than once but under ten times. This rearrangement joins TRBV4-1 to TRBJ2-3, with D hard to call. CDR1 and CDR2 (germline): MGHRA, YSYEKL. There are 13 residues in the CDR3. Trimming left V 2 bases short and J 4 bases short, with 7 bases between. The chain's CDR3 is CASSQREADTQYF. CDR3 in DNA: TGCGCCAGCAGCCAAAGAGAAGCAGATACGCAGTATTTT.

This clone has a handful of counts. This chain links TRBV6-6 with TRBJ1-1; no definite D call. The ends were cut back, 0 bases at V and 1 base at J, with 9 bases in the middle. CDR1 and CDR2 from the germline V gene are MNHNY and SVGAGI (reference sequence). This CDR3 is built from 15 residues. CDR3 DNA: TGTGCCAGCAGTTACTCGAGGCAGCGGAACACTGAAGCTTTCTTT. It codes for CASSYSRQRNTEAFF.

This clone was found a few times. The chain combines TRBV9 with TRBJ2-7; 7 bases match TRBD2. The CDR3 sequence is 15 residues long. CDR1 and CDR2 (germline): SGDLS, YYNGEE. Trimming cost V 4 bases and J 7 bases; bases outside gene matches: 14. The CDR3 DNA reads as TGTGCCAGCAGCCCATACGTAGCGGGTGGAGGGGAGCAGTACTTC. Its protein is CASSPYVAGGGEQYF.

CDR3 sequence (DNA): TGTGCCAGCAGCACACGGACTAGCGGGAGTCGAGAGACCCAGTACTTC. Protein: CASSTRTSGSRETQYF. V usage is TRBV5-4 and J usage is TRBJ2-5; 13 nucleotides align to TRBD2. J gave up 4 bases and V 4 bases, and 7 bases lay outside the gene matches. The CDR3 loop spans 16 amino acids. Per the germline V gene, CDR1 is SGHNT and CDR2 is YYREEE (reference sequence).

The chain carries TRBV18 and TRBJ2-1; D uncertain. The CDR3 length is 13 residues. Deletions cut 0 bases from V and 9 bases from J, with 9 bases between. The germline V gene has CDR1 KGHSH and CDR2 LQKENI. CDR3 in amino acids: CASSPPHSGEQFF. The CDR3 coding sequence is TGTGCCAGCTCACCACCCCACTCTGGTGAGCAGTTCTTC.

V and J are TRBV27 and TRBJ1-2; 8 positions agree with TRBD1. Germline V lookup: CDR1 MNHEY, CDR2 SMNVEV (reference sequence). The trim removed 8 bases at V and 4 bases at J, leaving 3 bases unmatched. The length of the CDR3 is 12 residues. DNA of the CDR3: TGTGCCAGCGGGGACAGGTTCTATGGCTACACCTTC. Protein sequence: CASGDRFYGYTF.

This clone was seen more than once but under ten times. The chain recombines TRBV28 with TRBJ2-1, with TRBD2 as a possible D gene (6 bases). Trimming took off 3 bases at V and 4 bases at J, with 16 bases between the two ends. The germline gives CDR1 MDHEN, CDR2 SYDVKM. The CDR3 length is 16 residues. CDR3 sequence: CASSLISREYYNEQFF. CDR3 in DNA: TGTGCCAGCAGTTTGATTTCTCGGGAGTATTACAATGAGCAGTTCTTC.

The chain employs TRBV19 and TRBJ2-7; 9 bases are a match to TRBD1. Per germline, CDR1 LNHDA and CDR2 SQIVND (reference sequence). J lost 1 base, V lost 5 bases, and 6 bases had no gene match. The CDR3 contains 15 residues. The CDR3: CASSHSGTGSYEQYF. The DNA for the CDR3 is TGTGCCAGTAGTCACTCCGGGACAGGGTCCTACGAGCAGTACTTC.

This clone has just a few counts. The CDR3 DNA follows: TGCAGCGTTGAGCGGGGGCAGGAAAAACTGTTTTTT. The encoded protein is CSVERGQEKLFF. V usage is TRBV29-1 and J usage is TRBJ1-4; TRBD1 is a possible D gene (6 bases). Trimming stripped 3 bases from V and 8 bases from J, with 10 bases between. Germline CDR1 and CDR2: SQVTM and ANQGSEA. The CDR3 spans 12 residues.

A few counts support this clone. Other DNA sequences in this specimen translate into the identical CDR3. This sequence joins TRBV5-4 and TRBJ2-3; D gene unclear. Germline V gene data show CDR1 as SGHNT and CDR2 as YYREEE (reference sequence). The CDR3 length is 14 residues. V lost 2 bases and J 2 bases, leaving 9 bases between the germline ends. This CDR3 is CASSFGADTDTQYF. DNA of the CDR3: TGTGCCAGCAGCTTCGGCGCGGACACAGATACGCAGTATTTT.